This T cell receptor beta chain was recorded in a study of blood T cell repertoires in COVID-19. Only in-frame clones appear in the TCRdb table, and some are missing; sequencing was by immunoSEQ multiplex PCR. The sample consists of 150,000 to 200,000 clones, 88% of them appearing once. This clone was detected only once. Germline V gene lookup returns CDR1 KGHSH and CDR2 LQKENI. This CDR3 comprises 14 residues. Trimming removed 4 bases at V and 4 bases at J, with 8 bases between. The clonotype was recovered from a young woman who had recovered from COVID-19. The J gene is TRBJ2-6, the V gene TRBV18; D remains unclear. The specimen sequenced was PBMCs or T cells enriched from blood (not recorded which). The chain's CDR3 is CASSLAWGANVLTF. The CDR3 DNA is TGTGCCAGCTCACTGGCCTGGGGGGCCAACGTCCTGACTTTC.